Sequencing of this T cell receptor beta chain was carried out in a study of neurological immune-mediated disorders. Findings and limits, study-wide: With the multiple sclerosis repertoire cluster, none of the clinical or MRI features showed an association.

The authors produced cDNA by 5'RACE using 10-nucleotide random UMIs. TCRdb re-analysed the 5' RACE reads in MiXCR, keeping a single row per CDR3 protein. The sample lists around 94,000 distinct CDR3 sequences; 3% to 4% were seen once. In regard to this clonotype: Antigen unknown.

The sequence was obtained from a young woman with multiple sclerosis. The specimen sequenced was PBMCs.

Here the CDR3 reads CASSLARGLRNQPQHF. CDR3 DNA: TGTGCCAGCAGCTTAGCAAGGGGGTTGAGAAATCAGCCCCAGCATTTT. This sequence joins TRBV7-8 and TRBJ1-5; perhaps TRBD1 as D (6 bases). The CDR3 has 16 amino acids. Germline V gene lookup returns CDR1 SGHVS and CDR2 FQNEAQ. With 0 bases removed from V and 4 bases from J, the gap between germline ends came to 13 bases.